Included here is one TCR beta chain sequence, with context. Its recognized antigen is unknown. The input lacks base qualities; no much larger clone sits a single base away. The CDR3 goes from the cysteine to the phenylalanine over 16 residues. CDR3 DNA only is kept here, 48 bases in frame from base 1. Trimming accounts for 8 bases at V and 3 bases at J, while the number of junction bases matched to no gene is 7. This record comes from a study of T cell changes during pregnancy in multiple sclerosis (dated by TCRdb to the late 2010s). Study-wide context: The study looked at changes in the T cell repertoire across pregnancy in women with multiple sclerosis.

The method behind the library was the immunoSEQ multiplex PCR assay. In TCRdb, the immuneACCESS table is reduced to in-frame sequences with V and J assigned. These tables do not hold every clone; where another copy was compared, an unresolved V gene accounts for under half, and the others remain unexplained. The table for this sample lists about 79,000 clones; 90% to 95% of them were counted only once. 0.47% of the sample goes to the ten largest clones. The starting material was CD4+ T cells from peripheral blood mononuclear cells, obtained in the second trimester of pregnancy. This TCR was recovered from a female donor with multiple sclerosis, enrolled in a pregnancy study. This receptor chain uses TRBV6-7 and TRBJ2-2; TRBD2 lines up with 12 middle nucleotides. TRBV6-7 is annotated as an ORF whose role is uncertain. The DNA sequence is TGTGCCAGCGGACTAGCGGGGTGGAGGGACACCGGGGAGCTGTTTTTT. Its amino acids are CASGLAGWRDTGELFF.